Following are 17 T cell receptor beta chains from one sample sequenced in a study of identical twins. TCRdb processed the 5' RACE reads anew with MiXCR; each CDR3 protein has one entry. This table has approximately 620,000 distinct CDR3 sequences, around 8.6% appearing once. These data were likewise used in another study, on yellow fever vaccine responses in identical twins.

Source material: PBMCs. These receptors originate from a woman aged 18-29 years in good health.

This clonotype was seen many times. The chain carries TRBV12-3 or TRBV12-4 and TRBJ2-2, with D perhaps matching TRBD2 (7 bases). V shed 3 bases and J shed 3 bases, with 14 bases lying between them. CDR3 length: 16 amino acids. CDR3 sequence reads: CASSFLAGADTGELFF. For the CDR3, the DNA is TGTGCCAGCAGTTTTCTGGCGGGGGCCGACACCGGGGAGCTGTTTTTT.

In this sample, this clonotype turned up a few times. The V gene is TRBV4-1, the J gene TRBJ2-7; 12 nucleotides match TRBD2. CDR1 is MGHRA, CDR2 YSYEKL, per germline. V shed 4 bases, J shed 4 bases, and the junction held 8 bases outside the gene matches. CDR3 size: 16 residues. The CDR3, as DNA: TGCGCCAGCAGCCTCCAGACTAGCGGGAGTCGATACGAGCAGTACTTC. The encoded protein is CASSLQTSGSRYEQYF.

The rearrangement links TRBV12-3 or TRBV12-4 to TRBJ2-2; TRBD2 might be the D (6 bases). This CDR3 spans 15 amino acids. V was shortened by 0 bases and J by 5 bases, with 10 bases between the two germline ends. CDR3 loop: CASSLAGGWTGELFF. CDR3 nucleotides: TGTGCCAGCAGTTTAGCGGGGGGTTGGACCGGGGAGCTGTTTTTT.

The chain couples TRBV19 to TRBJ2-5, with D maybe TRBD2 (6 bases). CDR3 size: 16 residues. With 2 bases removed from V and 7 bases from J, the gap between germline ends came to 20 bases. Germline CDR1 reads LNHDA; CDR2 reads SQIVND (reference sequence). The CDR3 DNA reads as TGTGCCAGTAGTATAAGGAGACAGCTGGGAGGTTGGACCCAGTACTTC. Protein product: CASSIRRQLGGWTQYF.

J is TRBJ2-7 and V is TRBV6-1, with D perhaps being TRBD1 or TRBD2 (5 bases each). From germline, CDR1 is MNHNS and CDR2 SASEGT. The CDR3 runs 14 residues. The V end was cut by 6 bases, the J end by 5 bases, with 17 bases between. The CDR3 sequence: CASRVWGSLNEQYF. Written as DNA, the CDR3 is TGTGCCAGCAGGGTGTGGGGGAGTTTGAACGAGCAGTACTTC.

V gene TRBV5-1 combines with J gene TRBJ2-7, with a weak D call TRBD2 (5 bases). The V gene lost 0 bases and the J gene lost 7 bases, with 20 bases spanning the gap. The CDR3 has 16 amino acids. Per germline, CDR1 SGHRS and CDR2 YFSETQ. The CDR3 reads CASSLDAEALAWEQYF. Here the CDR3 DNA reads TGCGCCAGCAGCTTGGATGCTGAGGCCCTAGCCTGGGAGCAGTACTTC.

This clonotype was counted many times. This CDR3 reads CASSLSSPDTQYF. The DNA for the CDR3 is TGTGCCAGCAGTTTATCCTCCCCCGATACGCAGTATTTT. The rearrangement uses TRBV28 and TRBJ2-3; D gene uncertain. This CDR3 has 13 residues. In germline, CDR1 is MDHEN, CDR2 SYDVKM. V lost 1 base to trimming and J lost 6 bases, with 8 bases between them.

V is TRBV3-1 and J is TRBJ2-3; 9 bases fit TRBD2. CDR3 size: 19 residues. Germline V gives CDR1 LGHDT, CDR2 YNNKEL (reference sequence). V shed 10 bases, J shed 0 bases, and the junction held 20 bases outside the gene matches. CDR3 DNA: TGTGCCATCAGTCTTCCGGATAGCGGGGGTCCCTATAGCACAGATACGCAGTATTTT. It translates to CAISLPDSGGPYSTDTQYF.

V usage is TRBV27 and J usage is TRBJ1-5, with D possibly being TRBD1 (6 bases). V gave up 4 bases and J gave up 5 bases, with 15 bases separating them. From germline, CDR1 is MNHEY and CDR2 SMNVEV (reference sequence). The CDR3 contains 15 residues. CDR3 amino acids: CASSWRGLGYQPQHF. As DNA, the CDR3 is TGTGCCAGCAGTTGGCGGGGGCTGGGATATCAGCCCCAGCATTTT.

This clonotype was seen more than once but under ten times. The rearrangement uses TRBV29-1 and TRBJ2-7; tentatively, D is TRBD1 (5 bases). CDR1 and CDR2 (germline): SQVTM, ANQGSEA. This CDR3 spans 12 amino acids. The V gene lost 5 bases and the J gene lost 3 bases, with 11 bases spanning the gap. This CDR3 is CSVKKGVYEQYF. The CDR3, as DNA: TGCAGCGTTAAAAAAGGGGTCTACGAGCAGTACTTC.

Only a few counts were recorded for this clonotype. In DNA, the CDR3 is TGCAGCGTCTCCGACGGGACGGGCATTCGGAAACTGTTTTTT. Translated: CSVSDGTGIRKLFF. This sequence joins TRBV29-1 and TRBJ1-4, with a possible D match to TRBD1 (5 bases). Deletions cut 6 bases from V and 11 bases from J, with 22 bases between. From germline, CDR1 is SQVTM and CDR2 ANQGSEA. The CDR3 has 14 amino acids.

The V gene is TRBV4-1, the J gene TRBJ2-1, with D perhaps TRBD1 or TRBD2 (6 bases each). The CDR3 has 17 amino acids. Trimming stripped 1 base from V and 2 bases from J, with 15 bases between. Germline V gene data show CDR1 as MGHRA and CDR2 as YSYEKL. This CDR3 reads CASSQGTTRGAYNEQFF. DNA for the CDR3: TGCGCCAGCAGCCAAGGTACAACTAGGGGGGCCTACAATGAGCAGTTCTTC.

The rearrangement links TRBV3-1 to TRBJ2-5, with D unresolved. Germline V lookup: CDR1 LGHDT, CDR2 YNNKEL (reference sequence). V dropped 1 base and J dropped 5 bases, with 8 bases sitting between them. This CDR3 is 13 amino acids long. CDR3 loop: CASSQAGLETQYF. CDR3 nucleotide sequence: TGTGCCAGCAGCCAAGCCGGGCTGGAGACCCAGTACTTC.

This clonotype was seen at least ten times. The V and J genes are TRBV6-2 or TRBV6-3 and TRBJ2-7, with D unresolved. Germline loops: CDR1 MNHEY, CDR2 SVGEGT. The length of the CDR3 is 12 residues. Trimming left V 5 bases short and J 4 bases short, with 9 bases between. In DNA form, the CDR3 reads TGTGCCAGCAGTCCGGTTGATTACGAGCAGTACTTC. Protein sequence: CASSPVDYEQYF.

The chain carries TRBV6-5 and TRBJ2-1, with TRBD2 matching over 7 bases. The V gene end was trimmed by 1 base and the J gene end by 0 bases; junction bases not matched to a gene: 12. Germline CDR1 and CDR2: MNHEY and SVGAGI. CDR3 length equals 19 residues. This chain's CDR3 is CASSYFRVLAASSYNEQFF. CDR3 nucleotides: TGTGCCAGCAGTTACTTCAGGGTGCTAGCGGCAAGCTCCTACAATGAGCAGTTCTTC.

This clonotype was counted a few times. The chain joins TRBV14 to TRBJ2-7, with 9 bases matching TRBD2. CDR1 is SGHDN, CDR2 FVKESK, per germline. With 0 bases clipped from V and 4 bases from J, the junction kept 10 bases outside the gene matches. This CDR3 region has 17 residues. The CDR3 DNA reads as TGTGCCAGCAGCCAAGATCTGTCAGCGGGGGGCGTGTACGAGCAGTACTTC. Encoded protein: CASSQDLSAGGVYEQYF.

This clonotype was detected many times. The chain uses TRBV28 and TRBJ2-4, with 10 bases that match TRBD1. Germline V gene sequence: CDR1 MDHEN, CDR2 SYDVKM. The CDR3 contains 17 residues. V gave up 6 bases and J gave up 6 bases; unmatched junction bases: 14. The CDR3 is CASSLPGQGPPGNIQYF. CDR3 coding DNA: TGTGCCAGCAGCCTACCGGGACAGGGGCCCCCCGGAAACATTCAGTACTTC.